This T cell receptor (beta chain) was retrieved from a study of OX40 agonist ivuxolimab in advanced cancers. Concerning this clone: Its antigen is not known.

Germline CDR1 SGDLS, CDR2 YYNGEE. The CDR3 runs to 15 residues. Between the trimmed V and J ends, which lost 1 base and 1 base, there was a span of 11 bases. The protocol was immunoSEQ multiplex PCR, while the TCRdb copy is restricted to in-frame clones and leaves out a portion. The table lists more than 9,500 clones, approximately 86% of them singletons. Study outcomes and limitations: Mean expanded clone counts were higher in CD8+ than CD4+ T cells. Clones of CD4+ and CD8+ blood T cells grew by week 6 at doses of 0.1 to 3.0 mg/kg. Some nonresponders likewise displayed low normalized T-cell clonal expansion. In the expanded peripheral T cells, antigen specificity was never determined.

The rearrangement joins TRBV9 to TRBJ2-5, with D perhaps TRBD2 (5 bases). Specimen: CD4+ or CD8+ T cells sorted from blood, collected in a trial of the OX40 agonist ivuxolimab. The clonotype comes from an adult with an advanced solid tumor such as melanoma, head and neck, liver or kidney cancer. This CDR3 is CASSVLGGPQETQYF. The DNA for the CDR3 is TGTGCCAGCAGCGTACTCGGAGGCCCCCAAGAGACCCAGTACTTC. Drawing the rest from reference TRBV9 and TRBJ2-5, the complete variable domain is DSGVTQTPKHLITATGQRVTLRCSPRSGDLSVYWYQQSLDQGLQFLIQYYNGEERAKGNILERFSAQQFPDLHSELNLSSLELGDSALYFCASSVLGGPQETQYFGPGTRLLVL.